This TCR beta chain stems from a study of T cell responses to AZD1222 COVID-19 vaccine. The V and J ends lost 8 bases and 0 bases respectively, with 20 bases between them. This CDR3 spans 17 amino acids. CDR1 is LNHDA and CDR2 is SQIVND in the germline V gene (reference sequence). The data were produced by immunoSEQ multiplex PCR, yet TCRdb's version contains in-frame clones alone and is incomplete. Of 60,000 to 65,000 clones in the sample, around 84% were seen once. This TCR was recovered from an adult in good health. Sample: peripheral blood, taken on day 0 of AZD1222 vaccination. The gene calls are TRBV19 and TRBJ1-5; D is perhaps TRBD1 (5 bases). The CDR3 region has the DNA TGTGCCAGTGGACACACACCGAGACAGTTTAGCAATCAGCCCCAGCATTTT. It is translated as CASGHTPRQFSNQPQHF.